Below are 16 T cell receptor beta chains sequenced from a single sample in a study of cytomegalovirus exposure and HLA in healthy donors. The PCR employed 60 Vbeta primers together with 13 Jbeta primers. Some clones are missing from TCRdb's copy, which holds only in-frame ones; the method was immunoSEQ multiplex PCR. The sample lists 90,000 to 120,000 clones; roughly a tenth were seen once. Source material: PBMCs. Receptor source: a man aged 40-49 years in good health and CMV-seropositive.

This rearrangement joins TRBV4-3 to TRBJ2-2; tentative D call: TRBD2 (6 bases). Germline V gives CDR1 LGHNA, CDR2 YSLEER. CDR3 length equals 17 residues. V lost 0 bases, J lost 0 bases, and 11 bases lay in between. The CDR3 region is CASSQDWGGSNTGELFF. CDR3 DNA sequence: TGCGCCAGCAGCCAAGATTGGGGAGGATCGAACACCGGGGAGCTGTTTTTT.

This sequence joins TRBV11-2 and TRBJ2-2; the D is unclear. The V gene's germline CDR1 is SGHAT and CDR2 FQNNGV. Trimming pared 0 bases from V and 7 bases from J, leaving 12 bases between. CDR3 length: 15 amino acids. In DNA form, the CDR3 reads TGTGCCAGCAGCTTAGATGCGACAAACGGCGGGGAGCTGTTTTTT. Encoded protein: CASSLDATNGGELFF. Full variable domain (outside the CDR3, taken from reference TRBV11-2 and TRBJ2-2): EAGVAQSPRYKIIEKRQSVAFWCNPISGHATLYWYQQILGQGPKLLIQFQNNGVVDDSQLPKDRFSAERLKGVDSTLKIQPAKLEDSAVYLCASSLDATNGGELFFGEGSRLTVL.

This clone was counted between two and nine times. This rearrangement joins TRBV11-2 to TRBJ1-1; 8 nucleotides align to TRBD1. CDR3 size: 14 residues. Trimming took 5 bases from V and 7 from J; bases not matched to a gene: 9. Germline CDR1 and CDR2: SGHAT and FQNNGV. CDR3 coding DNA: TGTGCCAGCAGCCTCGGGACAGGAGCGAATGAAGCTTTCTTT. The encoded protein is CASSLGTGANEAFF.

The rearrangement uses TRBV6-5 and TRBJ2-2; TRBD1 is a possible D gene (5 bases). Germline assignment: CDR1 MNHEY and CDR2 SVGAGI. V lost 5 bases and J 8 bases, leaving 12 bases between the germline ends. The CDR3 length is 13 residues. The CDR3 coding sequence is TGTGCCAGCAGTGACTTCACAGGTGGGGAGCTGTTTTTT. This translates into CASSDFTGGELFF.

The chain employs TRBV11-2 and TRBJ1-3; D uncertain. Germline-derived CDR1 and CDR2 are SGHAT and FQNNGV. This CDR3 spans 14 amino acids. Between the trimmed V and J ends, which lost 4 bases and 8 bases, there was a span of 15 bases. CDR3 sequence: CASSSRIQRHTIYF. The DNA of the CDR3 is TGTGCCAGCAGCTCAAGAATACAGCGGCACACCATATATTTT. The full variable domain, with the rest looked up from reference TRBV11-2 and TRBJ1-3, is EAGVAQSPRYKIIEKRQSVAFWCNPISGHATLYWYQQILGQGPKLLIQFQNNGVVDDSQLPKDRFSAERLKGVDSTLKIQPAKLEDSAVYLCASSSRIQRHTIYFGEGSWLTVV.

V usage is TRBV19 and J usage is TRBJ2-7, with 11 bases lining up with TRBD2. The V gene's germline CDR1 is LNHDA and CDR2 SQIVND (reference sequence). V was clipped by 6 bases and J by 3 bases; unmatched bases: 4. The CDR3 consists of 14 residues. The CDR3 region has the DNA TGTGCCAGTAGCCCGACTAGCGGGATCTACGAGCAGTACTTC. Translating gives CASSPTSGIYEQYF.

The rearrangement uses TRBV11-2 and TRBJ2-5, with D unresolved. CDR1 is SGHAT, CDR2 FQNNGV, per germline. The CDR3 sequence is 12 residues long. The V gene lost 6 bases and the J gene lost 3 bases, with 8 bases spanning the gap. The CDR3 here is CASSSPKETQYF. The CDR3 nucleotides read TGTGCCAGCAGTTCGCCTAAAGAGACCCAGTACTTC.

The chain recombines TRBV5-1 with TRBJ2-7; 10 bases are a match to TRBD2. CDR3 size: 19 residues. J lost 2 bases, V lost 4 bases, and 18 bases had no gene match. In germline, CDR1 is SGHRS, CDR2 YFSETQ. The CDR3 is CASSRTGGLAGEHAYEQYF. The CDR3 DNA reads as TGCGCCAGCAGCCGCACTGGCGGGCTAGCGGGAGAGCATGCCTACGAGCAGTACTTC.

This clone qualifies as medium-sized. J is TRBJ2-1 and V is TRBV5-4; D is unresolved. The CDR3 sequence is 11 residues long. Germline V gene sequence: CDR1 SGHNT, CDR2 YYREEE (reference sequence). Trimming removed 4 bases from V and 6 bases from J, with 5 bases in between. The DNA of the CDR3 is TGTGCCAGCAGCGAACTCAATGAGCAGTTCTTC. Residues: CASSELNEQFF.

This chain links TRBV5-6 with TRBJ2-3; 11 bases match TRBD2. With V trimmed by 4 bases and J by 0 bases, 7 bases remained unmatched. Germline V gene data show CDR1 as SGHDT and CDR2 as YYEEEE. CDR3 length: 17 residues. The CDR3 region is CASSTGLAATSTDTQYF. The CDR3 bases are TGTGCCAGCAGCACGGGACTAGCGGCTACTAGCACAGATACGCAGTATTTT.

V usage is TRBV9 and J usage is TRBJ2-2; D is possibly TRBD1 (5 bases). Per the germline V gene, CDR1 is SGDLS and CDR2 is YYNGEE. The CDR3 consists of 19 residues. The V gene lost 0 bases and the J gene lost 0 bases, with 18 bases spanning the gap. CDR3 sequence (DNA): TGTGCCAGCAGCGTAGCGGTAGGGGCCCCTCTCTCGAACACCGGGGAGCTGTTTTTT. Translating it yields CASSVAVGAPLSNTGELFF.

This clone was detected only a few times. CDR3 in DNA: TGTGCCAGCAGTCCGGTTACAGATACGCAGTATTTT. It specifies CASSPVTDTQYF. The gene calls are TRBV6-1 and TRBJ2-3; no definite D call. V lost 5 bases to trimming and J lost 3 bases, with 6 bases between them. Germline-derived CDR1 and CDR2 are MNHNS and SASEGT. This CDR3 contains 12 residues.

This clone was observed a few times. CDR3 nucleotides: TGTGCCAGCAGTGAAATGGGCAGGGGGACCGGGGAGCTGTTTTTT. Translation: CASSEMGRGTGELFF. V is TRBV2 and J is TRBJ2-2, with 7 nucleotides matching TRBD1. CDR1 and CDR2 from the germline V gene are SNHLY and FYNNEI. V lost 2 bases, J lost 5 bases, and 5 bases stayed unmatched. This CDR3 region has 15 residues.

The chain is built from TRBV6-6 and TRBJ2-1, with D maybe TRBD1 (5 bases). The CDR3 has 13 residues. Germline assignment: CDR1 MNHNY and CDR2 SVGAGI (reference sequence). V lost 8 bases and J lost 3, with 11 bases in between. The CDR3 reads CASFPGRYNEQFF. The CDR3 nucleotides read TGTGCCAGCTTTCCAGGGCGCTACAATGAGCAGTTCTTC.

This clone has more than one count but fewer than ten. The chain links TRBV5-8 to TRBJ1-1, with D unclear. The CDR3 length is 12 residues. Germline CDR1 reads SGHTS; CDR2 reads YDEGEE. V was pared by 7 bases and J by 5 bases, with 12 bases between. The CDR3 coding sequence is TGTGCCAGCCCCGGAGAAGCGACTGAAGCTTTCTTT. Protein sequence: CASPGEATEAFF. The variable domain in full, completed from reference TRBV5-8 and TRBJ1-1, reads EAGVTQSPTHLIKTRGQQATLRCSPISGHTSVYWYQQALGLGLQFLLWYDEGEERNRGNFPPRFSGRQFPNYSSELNVNALELEDSALYLCASPGEATEAFFGQGTRLTVV.

The rearrangement joins TRBV6-5 to TRBJ2-1, with 10 nucleotides matching TRBD2. Germline V gene data show CDR1 as MNHEY and CDR2 as SVGAGI. V lost 2 bases, J lost 7 bases, and 5 bases stayed unmatched. CDR3 length equals 15 residues. This CDR3 reads CASSYTSGERNEQFF. The CDR3 bases are TGTGCCAGCAGTTACACTAGCGGGGAGAGGAATGAGCAGTTCTTC.